A selection of T cell receptor beta chains follows, all from one sample in a study of cytomegalovirus exposure and HLA in healthy donors. Some clones are missing from TCRdb's copy, which holds only in-frame ones; the method was immunoSEQ multiplex PCR. The table shows about 160,000 clones, with 84% occurring only once. Material for sequencing was PBMCs. These receptors originate from a man in his forties or fifties in good health and CMV-seropositive. CDR3s include the opening cysteine and the closing phenylalanine or tryptophan. The order of the fields is D gene, J gene, CDR3 length, V gene, clone size, CDR3 protein, CDR3 DNA. D genes are given only for firm matches. Where a row states a size, it is once, few, many or the class of an expanded clone; other rows omit it.

>TRBD2|TRBJ2-1|17|TRBV7-3|NA
CASSPPGLAGGMNEQFF
TGTGCCAGCAGCCCGCCGGGACTAGCGGGGGGAATGAATGAGCAGTTCTTC
>TRBD1|TRBJ2-1|15|TRBV6-6|few
CASSYRGPFYNEQFF
TGTGCCAGCAGTTACAGGGGGCCCTTCTACAATGAGCAGTTCTTC
>TRBD1|TRBJ2-7|14|TRBV5-8|NA
CASSLTGGVYEQYF
TGTGCCAGCAGCCTGACAGGGGGTGTCTACGAGCAGTACTTC
>TRBD2|TRBJ2-4|19|TRBV5-1|NA
CASSVGLAGGRVDKNIQYF
TGCGCCAGCAGCGTAGGACTAGCGGGAGGACGGGTTGACAAAAACATTCAGTACTTC
>NA|TRBJ2-1|15|TRBV30|NA
CAWSLGHTPYNEQFF
TGTGCCTGGAGTTTGGGACATACACCCTACAATGAGCAGTTCTTC
>TRBD2|TRBJ2-2|16|TRBV5-1|few
CASSFGLAGNTGELFF
TGCGCCAGCAGCTTCGGACTAGCGGGCAACACCGGGGAGCTGTTTTTT
>NA|TRBJ1-1|16|TRBV5-1|NA
CASSLAPGAMNTEAFF
TGCGCCAGCAGCTTGGCCCCAGGGGCTATGAACACTGAAGCTTTCTTT
>TRBD2|TRBJ2-3|15|TRBV5-1|NA
CASSLGGGFTDTQYF
TGCGCCAGCAGCTTAGGCGGGGGTTTCACAGATACGCAGTATTTT
>TRBD2|TRBJ2-3|13|TRBV27|NA
CAIGLAGADTQYF
TGTGCCATAGGACTAGCGGGAGCAGATACGCAGTATTTT
>TRBD1|TRBJ1-2|18|TRBV13|NA
CASSPSRIRGQMGYGYTF
TGTGCCAGCAGCCCCAGCCGGATAAGGGGGCAGATGGGCTATGGCTACACCTTC
>NA|TRBJ1-2|13|TRBV9|NA
CASSSNRGYGYTF
TGTGCCAGCAGCTCCAATAGGGGGTATGGCTACACCTTC
>TRBD1|TRBJ2-6|14|TRBV5-1|NA
CASSLVRGHNVLTF
TGCGCCAGCAGCTTGGTCAGGGGGCATAACGTCCTGACTTTC
>TRBD2|TRBJ2-1|15|TRBV7-6|NA
CASSLARGGRGEQFF
TGTGCCAGCAGCTTAGCGCGGGGGGGCCGGGGTGAGCAGTTCTTC
>TRBD2|TRBJ2-1|18|TRBV7-9|NA
CASSSPLGGGTFYNEQFF
TGTGCCAGCAGCTCCCCCTTAGGCGGGGGGACATTTTACAATGAGCAGTTCTTC
>TRBD1|TRBJ1-4|15|TRBV5-1|NA
CASSSGTGWNEKLFF
TGCGCCAGCAGCTCCGGGACAGGGTGGAATGAAAAACTGTTTTTT
>TRBD2|TRBJ2-1|17|TRBV15|NA
CATSRDWASGRFDEQFF
TGTGCCACCAGCAGAGATTGGGCTAGCGGGAGATTCGATGAGCAGTTCTTC
>TRBD2|TRBJ2-1|15|TRBV11-2|NA
CASTYTSGNGGEQFF
TGTGCCAGCACCTATACGAGCGGGAACGGGGGTGAGCAGTTCTTC
>TRBD1|TRBJ2-1|15|TRBV5-1|NA
CASSLGAGGHNEQFF
TGCGCCAGCAGCTTGGGGGCAGGGGGCCACAATGAGCAGTTCTTC
>NA|TRBJ2-7|14|TRBV5-1|NA
CASSLAGAAYEQYF
TGCGCCAGCAGCCTGGCGGGTGCGGCCTACGAGCAGTACTTC
>NA|TRBJ2-2|15|TRBV7-9|NA
CASSPPAVRPGELFF
TGTGCCAGCAGCCCCCCCGCGGTGAGGCCCGGGGAGCTGTTTTTT
>TRBD1|TRBJ1-6|17|TRBV7-9|once
CASSFLQTGAYNSPLHF
TGTGCCAGCAGCTTTTTGCAGACAGGGGCCTATAATTCACCCCTCCACTTT
>TRBD1|TRBJ2-2|16|TRBV7-9|NA
CSSSPTGTANTGELFF
TGTTCCAGCAGTCCGACCGGGACAGCGAACACCGGGGAGCTGTTTTTT
>NA|TRBJ1-5|15|TRBV5-6|NA
CASSLRGGSNQPQHF
TGTGCCAGCAGCTTGAGGGGGGGCAGCAATCAGCCCCAGCATTTT
>NA|TRBJ1-1|13|TRBV2|NA
CASSPERDTEAFF
TGTGCCAGCAGTCCGGAGCGGGACACTGAAGCTTTCTTT
>NA|TRBJ1-2|16|TRBV6-5|NA
CASSYSMAGDNYGYTF
TGTGCCAGCAGTTACTCGATGGCGGGGGATAACTATGGCTACACCTTC
>TRBD2|TRBJ2-5|17|TRBV4-1|few
CASSQDRSGGAQETQYF
TGCGCCAGCAGCCAAGATCGTAGCGGGGGGGCTCAAGAGACCCAGTACTTC
>NA|TRBJ2-3|15|TRBV9|few
CASSVSAESTDTQYF
TGTGCCAGCAGCGTCAGTGCGGAGAGCACAGATACGCAGTATTTT
>NA|TRBJ1-4|12|TRBV5-1|NA
CASSPGGEKLFF
TGCGCCAGCAGCCCGGGGGGGGAAAAACTGTTTTTT
>NA|TRBJ2-3|15|TRBV5-1|NA
CASSLAGVGTDTQYF
TGCGCCAGCAGCTTGGCGGGGGTGGGGACAGATACGCAGTATTTT
>NA|TRBJ1-2|15|TRBV5-5|NA
CASSLVAGPPYGYTF
TGTGCCAGCAGCTTGGTTGCAGGGCCGCCGTATGGCTACACCTTC
>NA|TRBJ2-3|17|TRBV10-2|NA
CASSDESRGWGTDTQYF
TGCGCCAGCAGTGACGAATCAAGGGGATGGGGCACAGATACGCAGTATTTT
>TRBD1|TRBJ1-4|14|TRBV27|NA
CASSFNRGQEKLFF
TGTGCCAGCAGTTTTAACAGGGGGCAAGAAAAACTGTTTTTT
>TRBD1|TRBJ2-1|15|TRBV5-1|NA
CASSNIGTGWNEQFF
TGCGCCAGCAGCAATATCGGGACAGGGTGGAATGAGCAGTTCTTC
>NA|TRBJ1-1|16|TRBV5-1|once
CASSLSPTDKITEAFF
TGCGCCAGCAGCTTGTCCCCGACCGACAAGATAACTGAAGCTTTCTTT
>TRBD2|TRBJ2-1|15|TRBV11-2|NA
CASRSTSGRINEQFF
TGTGCCAGCAGGTCAACTAGCGGGAGGATCAATGAGCAGTTCTTC
>NA|TRBJ1-5|15|TRBV6-6|NA
CASSSQGKGNQPQHF
TGTGCCAGCAGTTCACAGGGTAAGGGTAATCAGCCCCAGCATTTT
>TRBD2|TRBJ2-1|14|TRBV7-6|NA
CASSFISGRGEQFF
TGTGCCAGCAGCTTTATTAGCGGGAGAGGTGAGCAGTTCTTC
>TRBD1|TRBJ1-1|14|TRBV11-3|NA
CASSLARGPTEAFF
TGTGCCAGCAGCTTAGCCAGGGGGCCCACTGAAGCTTTCTTT
>TRBD1|TRBJ2-2|17|TRBV9|NA
CASSANTGTGVTGELFF
TGTGCCAGCAGCGCAAACACCGGGACAGGGGTGACCGGGGAGCTGTTTTTT
>NA|TRBJ1-2|17|TRBV19|once
CASTLDSSNIISYGYTF
TGTGCCAGTACCCTCGACTCAAGCAATATCATATCCTATGGCTACACCTTC
>NA|TRBJ2-5|12|TRBV2|NA
CASGGSVETQYF
TGTGCCAGCGGAGGGTCAGTGGAGACCCAGTACTTC
>TRBD1|TRBJ1-1|15|TRBV7-9|NA
CASSSQGQGRTEAFF
TGTGCCAGCAGCTCCCAGGGACAGGGGAGGACTGAAGCTTTCTTT
>NA|TRBJ2-3|13|TRBV18|once
CASSPRSEDTQYF
TGTGCCAGCTCACCAAGGTCGGAGGATACGCAGTATTTT
>NA|TRBJ2-3|13|TRBV7-9|few
CASSLGGIGTQYF
TGTGCCAGCAGCTTAGGAGGGATAGGCACGCAGTATTTT
>TRBD1|TRBJ1-4|12|TRBV27|NA
CASSWTGEKLFF
TGTGCCAGCAGTTGGACAGGAGAAAAACTGTTTTTT
>NA|TRBJ2-1|12|TRBV27|NA
CASSLRGGRPFF
TGTGCCAGCAGTTTAAGGGGGGGCCGGCCGTTCTTC
>TRBD1|TRBJ1-4|16|TRBV5-1|NA
CASSIGTAGTNEKLFF
TGCGCCAGCAGCATCGGGACAGCGGGCACTAATGAAAAACTGTTTTTT
>TRBD2|TRBJ2-2|15|TRBV15|NA
CATSTEAGFTGELFF
TGTGCCACCAGCACCGAAGCGGGATTCACCGGGGAGCTGTTTTTT
>TRBD2|TRBJ2-5|14|TRBV7-7|NA
CASSRGLAGETQYF
TGTGCTAGCAGCCGAGGACTAGCGGGAGAGACCCAGTACTTC
>NA|TRBJ1-1|14|TRBV18|NA
CASSLDSMNTEAFF
TGTGCCAGCTCACTGGACAGCATGAACACTGAAGCTTTCTTT
>TRBD1|TRBJ1-5|18|TRBV7-6|few
CASSLAPGGGYSNQPQHF
TGTGCCAGCAGCTTAGCCCCAGGGGGCGGGTATAGCAATCAGCCCCAGCATTTT